A single sample gave rise to the 3 T cell receptor beta chains below, sequenced in a study of spatial heterogeneity in lung cancer. From the 5' RACE reads, TCRdb called clonotypes with MiXCR, one entry per CDR3 protein. The repertoire consists of 20,000 to 25,000 distinct CDR3 sequences, with about 4.6% occurring once and the leading ten covering less than 8%. Indicated time point: sample taken at primary tumor resection. This sample comprised PBMCs, obtained at surgery. The receptors come from a male donor with early-stage non-small cell lung cancer.

This clonotype was detected many times. The chain links TRBV7-2 to TRBJ1-2, with D maybe TRBD1 (5 bases). Per the germline V gene, CDR1 is SGHTA and CDR2 is FQGNSA. Trimming left V 4 bases short and J 0 bases short, with 12 bases between. CDR3 length equals 15 residues. The CDR3, as DNA: TGTGCCAGCAGCTCATCGGGGGATTCTAACTATGGCTACACCTTC. This gives the protein CASSSSGDSNYGYTF.

This clonotype was seen many times. This sequence joins TRBV20-1 and TRBJ1-3, with 9 bases identical to TRBD1. Germline CDR1 DFQATT, CDR2 SNEGSKA (reference sequence). This CDR3 is built from 16 residues. V lost 0 bases, J lost 7 bases, and 10 bases stayed unmatched. CDR3 amino acids: CSARDLGQGKFNTIYF. In nucleotides, the CDR3 is TGCAGTGCTAGAGATCTGGGACAGGGTAAATTCAACACCATATATTTT.

This clonotype was observed many times. The chain links TRBV7-2 to TRBJ2-3; possibly TRBD1 or TRBD2 for D (6 bases each). Germline CDR1 SGHTA, CDR2 FQGNSA. Trimming shortened V by 5 bases and J by 3 bases, and 21 bases separated the two germline ends. CDR3 length equals 17 residues. DNA for the CDR3: TGTGCCAGCAGCCGGAGGAGGGACACTTATGGGACAGATACGCAGTATTTT. Residues: CASSRRRDTYGTDTQYF.